Listed here are 26 T cell receptor beta chains from one sample, sequenced in a study of identical twins. TCRdb passed the 5' RACE reads through MiXCR, listing each CDR3 protein once. The table lists some 270,000 distinct CDR3 sequences, about 8.5% of them singletons. The same specimen was also included in a second study, on yellow fever vaccine responses in identical twins.

The specimen was CD8+ T cells sorted from blood. The receptors stem from a woman aged 18-29 years in good health.

This clonotype was seen only a few times. The V and J genes are TRBV4-3 and TRBJ2-7, with 12 bases that match TRBD2. The CDR3 has 17 amino acids. V gave up 1 base and J gave up 4 bases; unmatched junction bases: 8. From germline, CDR1 is LGHNA and CDR2 YSLEER. The CDR3 sequence: CASSQGLAGDLGYEQYF. CDR3 DNA sequence: TGCGCCAGCAGCCAAGGACTAGCGGGAGATCTAGGTTACGAGCAGTACTTC.

In its sample, this clonotype was seen many times. J is TRBJ2-1 and V is TRBV24-1, with D maybe TRBD1 (5 bases). The CDR3 totals 15 residues. V was pared by 4 bases and J by 5 bases, with 14 bases between. Germline CDR1 is KGHDR and CDR2 is SFDVKD. The CDR3 nucleotides read TGTGCCACCAGTGAACCGTCGACAGCAAACAATGAGCAGTTCTTC. Protein product: CATSEPSTANNEQFF.

This clonotype appeared a few times. This rearrangement joins TRBV27 to TRBJ2-5; 13 bases line up with TRBD2. Germline CDR1 and CDR2: MNHEY and SMNVEV (reference sequence). Losses at the gene ends were 5 bases for V and 2 bases for J; bases not matched to a gene: 5. The CDR3 runs 16 residues. The CDR3 here is CASSLTSGGEQETQYF. The CDR3 DNA reads as TGTGCCAGCAGTCTAACTAGCGGGGGGGAACAAGAGACCCAGTACTTC.

This clonotype was picked up many times. The chain has TRBV20-1 and TRBJ1-5; D is undetermined. Trimming shortened V by 3 bases and J by 2 bases, and 14 bases separated the two germline ends. Germline lookup yields CDR1 DFQATT and CDR2 SNEGSKA (reference sequence). This CDR3 comprises 15 residues. CDR3 sequence reads: CSASFGVSGNQPQHF. The CDR3 DNA reads as TGCAGTGCTAGCTTTGGGGTTTCAGGCAATCAGCCCCAGCATTTT.

This clonotype showed up just a few times. This chain joins TRBV7-8 and TRBJ1-1, with TRBD1 matching 7 bases. Germline trimming cut 4 bases from V and 10 bases from J; bases unmatched to any gene: 12. The CDR3 extends over 14 amino acids. CDR1 is SGHVS, CDR2 FQNEAQ, per germline. CDR3 in amino acids: CASSWGQGEYPAFF. The CDR3 DNA reads TGTGCCAGCAGCTGGGGGCAGGGGGAGTATCCAGCTTTCTTT.

The chain employs TRBV7-9 and TRBJ2-5, with D perhaps matching TRBD2 (6 bases). The CDR3 length is 13 residues. Germline CDR1 reads SEHNR; CDR2 reads FQNEAQ (reference sequence). V was trimmed by 3 bases and J by 5 bases, leaving 10 bases between them. The CDR3 loop reads CASSFSGRETQYF. The CDR3 DNA follows: TGTGCCAGCAGCTTTAGCGGAAGGGAGACCCAGTACTTC.

The sample holds many counts of this clonotype. The CDR3 is CASSFGTAEETQYF. DNA for the CDR3: TGTGCCAGCAGTTTCGGAACAGCCGAAGAGACCCAGTACTTC. The chain employs TRBV27 and TRBJ2-5, with D unclear. V lost 3 bases to trimming and J lost 3 bases, with 11 bases between them. Germline V gene lookup returns CDR1 MNHEY and CDR2 SMNVEV (reference sequence). The CDR3 has 14 residues.

This clonotype occurred a few times. The CDR3: CASSLAGFTGELFF. CDR3 in DNA: TGTGCCAGCAGCTTAGCGGGTTTCACCGGGGAGCTGTTTTTT. The chain uses TRBV11-2 and TRBJ2-2, with D uncertain. The CDR3 consists of 14 residues. Germline V gene data show CDR1 as SGHAT and CDR2 as FQNNGV. Trimming shortened V by 1 base and J by 4 bases, and 7 bases separated the two germline ends.

This clonotype was observed a handful of times. V and J are TRBV6-1 and TRBJ2-7; the D is unclear. V lost 1 base, J lost 3 bases, and 10 bases lay in between. This CDR3 contains 14 residues. CDR1 and CDR2 from the germline V gene are MNHNS and SASEGT. In DNA, the CDR3 is TGTGCCAGCAGTGAAGTGGTTTCTCACTACGAGCAGTACTTC. Translating it yields CASSEVVSHYEQYF.

The CDR3 nucleotides are TGTGCCAGCAGCAGCCACCTGCTAGGGAAGAAAGAGACCCAGTACTTC. The encoded protein is CASSSHLLGKKETQYF. The rearrangement uses TRBV21-1 and TRBJ2-5; the table's D call, TRBD2, was not checked against the DNA. TRBV21-1 is listed as a pseudogene. The CDR3 runs 16 residues.

This clonotype was found many times. The CDR3 loop is CASSFNPLEQFF. The CDR3, as DNA: TGTGCCAGCAGTTTCAACCCCCTTGAGCAGTTCTTC. V gene TRBV12-3 or TRBV12-4 combines with J gene TRBJ2-1; D remains ambiguous. V was clipped by 3 bases and J by 9 bases, with 9 bases between them. The CDR3 runs 12 residues.

This clonotype was seen ten or more times. This rearrangement joins TRBV10-3 to TRBJ2-7, with D maybe TRBD1 (6 bases). Germline V CDR1 and CDR2: ENHRY, SYGVKD. V dropped 6 bases and J dropped 2 bases, with 11 bases sitting between them. The CDR3 runs 13 residues. This CDR3 is CAIRTGQTYEQYF. For the CDR3, the DNA is TGTGCCATCAGGACAGGACAGACCTACGAGCAGTACTTC.

The sample holds a few counts of this clonotype. The rearrangement uses TRBV4-2 and TRBJ1-5; D remains ambiguous. V shed 0 bases and J shed 1 base, with 10 bases lying between them. The CDR3 length is 16 residues. Germline loops: CDR1 LGHNA, CDR2 YNFKEQ. For the CDR3, the DNA is TGTGCCAGCAGCCAAGAAGAGGGCGCAAGCAATCAGCCCCAGCATTTT. Its translation: CASSQEEGASNQPQHF.

This rearrangement joins TRBV9 to TRBJ2-3; perhaps TRBD1 as D (6 bases). V was cut by 3 bases and J by 0 bases, with 11 bases left in between. This CDR3 region has 15 residues. Germline V gives CDR1 SGDLS, CDR2 YYNGEE. The CDR3, as DNA: TGTGCCAGCAGCGCCCACAGGGTTAGCACAGATACGCAGTATTTT. Translation: CASSAHRVSTDTQYF.

This chain uses TRBV6-1 with TRBJ2-1; 7 bases are a match to TRBD2. The V segment lost 8 bases and the J segment 8 bases; nucleotides outside the gene matches: 9. Germline loops: CDR1 MNHNS, CDR2 SASEGT. CDR3 length: 13 residues. The CDR3 spells CASGARGSDEQFF. CDR3 nucleotide sequence: TGTGCCAGCGGAGCACGCGGGAGCGATGAGCAGTTCTTC.

The sample holds a few counts of this clonotype. The genes are TRBV29-1 and TRBJ2-1, with TRBD1 identical over 7 bases. The germline V gene encodes CDR1 SQVTM and CDR2 ANQGSEA. This CDR3 is built from 13 residues. J lost 6 bases, V lost 3 bases, and 5 bases had no gene match. The CDR3 DNA is TGCAGCGTTGACGACAGGGACGGCAATGAGCAGTTCTTC. Its translation is CSVDDRDGNEQFF.

This clonotype has ten or more counts. The chain combines TRBV7-9 with TRBJ2-3, with 8 bases that match TRBD2. The CDR3 spans 14 residues. Trimming cost V 8 bases and J 2 bases; bases outside gene matches: 6. In germline, CDR1 is SEHNR, CDR2 FQNEAQ (reference sequence). The CDR3 coding sequence is TGTGCCAGCTCGCAGCGGGAGCCCACAGATACGCAGTATTTT. Protein sequence: CASSQREPTDTQYF.

The chain uses TRBV19 and TRBJ2-7; TRBD1 aligns across 7 bases. CDR1 and CDR2 from the germline V gene are LNHDA and SQIVND (reference sequence). This CDR3 has 14 residues. V trimming: 3 bases; J trimming: 5 bases; junction bases outside the gene matches: 7. Here the CDR3 reads CASSIVTGSNEQYF. The CDR3 DNA sequence: TGTGCCAGTAGTATCGTGACAGGGAGTAACGAGCAGTACTTC.

This clonotype appeared a few times. This could be a read error, since a much larger clone is one nucleotide away. DNA for the CDR3: TGTGTTAGCGGGGATTCCAACACCGGGGAGCTGTTTTTT. It is translated as CVSGDSNTGELFF. This chain uses TRBV12-5 with TRBJ2-2; TRBD2 agrees at 8 bases. The CDR3 is 13 residues long. Germline CDR1 and CDR2: LGHNT and FRNRAP. Based on the CDR3 plus reference TRBV12-5 and TRBJ2-2, the full variable domain is DARVTQTPRHKVTEMGQEVTMRCQPILGHNTVFWYRQTMMQGLELLAYFRNRAPLDDSGMPKDRFSAEMPDATLATLKIQPSEPRDSAVYFCVSGDSNTGELFFGEGSRLTVL.

V gene TRBV5-5 combines with J gene TRBJ1-1; 7 bases are a match to TRBD1. CDR1 and CDR2 from the germline V gene are SGHKS and YYEKEE (reference sequence). The CDR3 is 17 amino acids. J lost 2 bases, V lost 4 bases, and 14 bases had no gene match. CDR3 residues: CASSPFSGGGGNTEAFF. In DNA, the CDR3 is TGTGCCAGCAGCCCCTTCTCAGGGGGAGGCGGAAACACTGAAGCTTTCTTT.

The chain links TRBV24-1 to TRBJ2-7; 10 positions match TRBD2. This CDR3 region has 17 residues. With 2 bases clipped from V and 3 bases from J, the junction kept 9 bases outside the gene matches. Germline assignment: CDR1 KGHDR and CDR2 SFDVKD. CDR3 in amino acids: CATSDSQTSGFIYEQYF. DNA for the CDR3: TGTGCCACCAGTGATTCGCAGACTAGCGGGTTCATCTACGAGCAGTACTTC.

CDR3 coding DNA: TGTGCCAGCGGGTCAGATACGCAGTATTTT. Its translation is CASGSDTQYF. The chain recombines TRBV27 with TRBJ2-3, with D unclear. Germline CDR1 reads MNHEY; CDR2 reads SMNVEV (reference sequence). This CDR3 comprises 10 residues. The germline V and J ends were trimmed by 8 bases and 4 bases, with 4 bases remaining between them.

The chain couples TRBV4-3 to TRBJ2-1; D gene ambiguous. Trimming shortened V by 0 bases and J by 9 bases, and 9 bases separated the two germline ends. CDR1 and CDR2 (germline): LGHNA, YSLEER. The CDR3 has 13 residues. CDR3 in amino acids: CASSQEEAGEQFF. DNA of the CDR3: TGCGCCAGCAGCCAAGAAGAGGCAGGTGAGCAGTTCTTC.

This clonotype was observed a few times. V usage is TRBV4-2 and J usage is TRBJ2-3, with D unresolved. V lost 0 bases and J 0 bases, leaving 7 bases between the germline ends. The CDR3 loop spans 15 amino acids. Germline loops: CDR1 LGHNA, CDR2 YNFKEQ. As DNA, the CDR3 is TGTGCCAGCAGCCAAGATGTACACAGCACAGATACGCAGTATTTT. Translation gives CASSQDVHSTDTQYF.

The rearrangement uses TRBV29-1 and TRBJ2-5, with D perhaps being TRBD1 or TRBD2 (5 bases each). The CDR3 is made up of 16 amino acids. The ends were cut back, 6 bases at V and 2 bases at J, with 22 bases in the middle. CDR1 and CDR2 from the germline V gene are SQVTM and ANQGSEA. This chain's CDR3 is CSVRPGRQGIQETQYF. In nucleotides, the CDR3 is TGCAGCGTGAGGCCGGGGCGCCAGGGAATACAAGAGACCCAGTACTTC.

The V and J genes are TRBV27 and TRBJ2-1; possibly TRBD1 for D (6 bases). This CDR3 contains 14 residues. Between the trimmed V and J ends, which lost 6 bases and 5 bases, there was a span of 14 bases. Looked up from germline, CDR1 is MNHEY and CDR2 is SMNVEV (reference sequence). DNA for the CDR3: TGTGCCAGCAGCAGGGCAGGGGTACACAATGAGCAGTTCTTC. Residues: CASSRAGVHNEQFF.